This T cell receptor (beta chain) was sequenced for a study of T-cell memory formation after mild COVID-19. Across the whole study: Among the donors, TCR clusters were largely specific to each donor.

Whole-study results and caveats: Detection of some responders pre-infection suggested pre-existing cross-reactive memory T cells participated. Contracting CD8+ clones were enriched in EMRA, CD4+ mainly in CM and EM.

The sample holds a few counts of this clonotype. Its antigen is not known. Constant-segment primers served in 5'RACE that generated TCR alpha and TCR beta cDNA libraries bearing sample barcodes and UMIs. One entry per CDR3 protein results from TCRdb running MiXCR on the 5' RACE reads. The repertoire holds a few hundred thousand distinct CDR3 sequences, with around 20% as singletons. V lost 0 bases to trimming and J lost 2 bases; unmatched junction nucleotides: 2. Looked up from germline, CDR1 is SGHRS and CDR2 is YFSETQ. The CDR3 loop spans 14 amino acids. This clonotype was sampled from a man aged 18-30 years who had mild COVID-19 (a few samples of this study predate the infection). Cell type and time point are not known. The sequenced sample was PBMCs or a T cell subset sorted from them (not recorded which). The rearrangement uses TRBV5-1 and TRBJ2-7; 7 bases map to TRBD1. CDR3: CASSLGDSPYEQYF. The CDR3 DNA reads as TGCGCCAGCAGCTTGGGGGACAGCCCCTACGAGCAGTACTTC.